This T cell receptor (beta chain) was captured by sequencing in a study of T cell responses to AZD1222 COVID-19 vaccine. This CDR3 has 14 residues. Germline lookup yields CDR1 SNHLY and CDR2 FYNNEI. J gave up 5 bases and V 6 bases, and 7 bases lay outside the gene matches. As to this clone: Its antigen is currently unknown.

Notes on the study in general: CD4 TCRs linked to vaccination spanned spike, dominating at 160-218 and 743-854. A rise in Spike-specific TCR breadth and depth followed two AZD1222 doses.

Repertoires were generated with immunoSEQ multiplex PCR, while TCRdb's copy carries only in-frame clones and drops some. Here the sample spans about 110,000 clones, roughly 92% being singletons. The V and J genes are TRBV2 and TRBJ1-1; 9 bases are shared with TRBD1. The material was peripheral blood, obtained 28 days after the second AZD1222 dose. The source is an adult who received the AZD1222 COVID-19 vaccine. The DNA for the CDR3 is TGTGCCAGCAGGCCAGGGACAGGGTATACTGAAGCTTTCTTT. Amino acid sequence: CASRPGTGYTEAFF.